The clone carrying this T cell receptor beta chain was seen many times. Its antigen is still unknown. This record belongs to a study of neurological immune-mediated disorders. General observations from the study: The study found no CDR3 amino acid sequences shared by expanded clones across subjects, suggesting private repertoires in all groups.

The CDR3 extends over 13 amino acids. The germline V gene encodes CDR1 MGHDK and CDR2 SYGVNS. Trimming pared 3 bases from V and 2 bases from J, leaving 8 bases between. TCRdb re-analysed the 5' RACE reads in MiXCR, keeping a single row per CDR3 protein. The sample holds about 22,000 distinct CDR3 sequences; approximately 15% are singletons and the top ten take around 7.5%. The clonotype comes from a woman under 30 with multiple sclerosis. Sample: CD8+ T cells from blood. This chain joins TRBV25-1 and TRBJ2-7; D tentatively fits TRBD1 or TRBD2 (6 bases each). This CDR3 is CASSDGGAYEQYF. The DNA of the CDR3 is TGTGCCAGCAGTGACGGGGGCGCCTACGAGCAGTACTTC.